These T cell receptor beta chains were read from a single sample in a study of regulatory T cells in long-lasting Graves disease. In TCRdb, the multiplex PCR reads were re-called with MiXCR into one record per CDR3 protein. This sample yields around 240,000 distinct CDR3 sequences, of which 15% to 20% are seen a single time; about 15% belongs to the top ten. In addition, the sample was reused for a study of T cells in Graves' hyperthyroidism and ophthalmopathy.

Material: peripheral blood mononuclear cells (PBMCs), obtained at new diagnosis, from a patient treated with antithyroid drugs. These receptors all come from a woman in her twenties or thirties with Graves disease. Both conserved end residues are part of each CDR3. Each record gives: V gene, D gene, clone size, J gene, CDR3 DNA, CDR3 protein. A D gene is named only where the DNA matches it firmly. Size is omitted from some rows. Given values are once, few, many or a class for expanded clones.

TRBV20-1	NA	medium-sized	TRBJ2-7	TGCAGTGCTAGGGCTTTTTGGGGAATCCACGAGCAGTACTTC	CSARAFWGIHEQYF
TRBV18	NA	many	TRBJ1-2	TGTGCCAGCTCACCGTTCCGACAGAGAGACTATGGCTACACCTTC	CASSPFRQRDYGYTF
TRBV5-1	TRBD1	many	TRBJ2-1	TGCGCCAGCAGCTTGGTCCAGGGGGCCGAGCAGTTCTTC	CASSLVQGAEQFF
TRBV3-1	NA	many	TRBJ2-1	TGTGCCAGCAGCCAAGGGTCCAGGGGTGAGCAGTTCTTC	CASSQGSRGEQFF
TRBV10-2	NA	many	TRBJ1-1	TGCGCCAGCAGTGGGGGACGAGGATGGAACACTGAAGCTTTCTTT	CASSGGRGWNTEAFF
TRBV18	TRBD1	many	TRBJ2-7	TGTGCCAGCTCACCCAGACAGGGTACTTACGAGCAGTACTTC	CASSPRQGTYEQYF
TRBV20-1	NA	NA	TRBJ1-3	TGCAGTGCTAGTGGGAAAAGAGCTGGAAACACCATATATTTT	CSASGKRAGNTIYF
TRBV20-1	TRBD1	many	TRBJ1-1	TGCAGTGCTAGGGAACGACAGGGCGAGGCTTTCTTT	CSARERQGEAFF
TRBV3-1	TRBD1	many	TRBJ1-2	TGTGCCAGCAGCCCAAGGACAGGGGTCACCGGAGGCTACACCTTC	CASSPRTGVTGGYTF
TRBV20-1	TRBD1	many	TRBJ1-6	TGCAGTGCTAGAGCGGGACAGAACACCTCACCCCTCCACTTT	CSARAGQNTSPLHF
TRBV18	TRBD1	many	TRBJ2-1	TGTGCCAGCTCAACAGGGGGTAATGAGCAGTTCTTC	CASSTGGNEQFF
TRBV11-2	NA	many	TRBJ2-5	TGTGCCAGCAGCAAAGGACAGCAAGAGACCCAGTACTTC	CASSKGQQETQYF
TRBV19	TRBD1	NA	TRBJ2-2	TGTGCCAGTAGTTCCCAGGGACAGACGAACACCGGGGAGCTGTTTTTT	CASSSQGQTNTGELFF
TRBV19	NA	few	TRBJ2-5	TGTGCCAGTAGTATAGCCGGGGAAGAGACCCAGTACTTC	CASSIAGEETQYF
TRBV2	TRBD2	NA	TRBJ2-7	TGTGCCAGCAGTCCTCTACGAGCGGGGGAGAGGTACGAGCAGTACTTC	CASSPLRAGERYEQYF
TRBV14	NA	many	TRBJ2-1	TGTGCCAGCAGCCAAGATTTCGAGGGGGATGAGCAGTTCTTC	CASSQDFEGDEQFF
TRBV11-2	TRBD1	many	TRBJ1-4	TGTGCCAGCAGCTCGATGTGGGGACAGGAGAATGAAAAACTGTTTTTT	CASSSMWGQENEKLFF
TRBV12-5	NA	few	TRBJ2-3	TGTGCTAGTGGTTTGGTACAAACCGGCCTCTATCTTCCAGATACGCAGTATTTT	CASGLVQTGLYLPDTQYF
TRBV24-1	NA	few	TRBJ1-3	TGTGCCACCAGTGATTTGCGGGGCAGCTCTGGAAACACCATATATTTT	CATSDLRGSSGNTIYF
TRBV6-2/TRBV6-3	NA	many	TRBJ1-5	TGTGCCAGCAGTTACTCGATTCATCAGCCCCAGCATTTT	CASSYSIHQPQHF
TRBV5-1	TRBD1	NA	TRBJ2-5	TGCGCCAGCAGCATGGGACAGGGGGAAGAGACCCAGTACTTC	CASSMGQGEETQYF
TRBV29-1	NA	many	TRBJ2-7	TGCAGCGTTGGCAGGGGGGCTCGTTACGAGCAGTACTTC	CSVGRGARYEQYF